This TCR beta chain was recorded in a study of Ad26.COV2.S vaccination and SARS-CoV-2 variants. General study findings and limits: The placebo group had lower spike-specific TCR breadth than the vaccine recipients did. Substantial response breadth was reportedly seen for spike-specific CD8+ and CD4+ T cells after vaccination.

The CDR3 consists of 13 residues. The V and J ends lost 1 base and 5 bases, in that order; junction bases with no gene match: 1. In germline, CDR1 is LGHDT, CDR2 YNNKEL (reference sequence). The treatment denotes: about 20 received Ad26.COV2.S at low or high dose, single or two shots; roughly five received placebo; per-sample allocation not given. After the first vaccine or placebo injection, samples were drawn on day 63. Boston provided a donor who was an adult aged 18-55 years. With respect to this clone: Its antigen is undetermined. This same CDR3 is encoded by further DNA sequences in the sample.

TCRdb's copy holds only in-frame clones and misses some; the assay was immunoSEQ multiplex PCR. Among about 680,000 clones listed, 89% were seen once. The sample in question was peripheral blood, obtained in a trial of Ad26.COV2.S vaccine versus placebo. The chain couples TRBV3-1 (or the pseudogene TRBV3-2) to TRBJ1-1; 7 nucleotides align to TRBD1. The clonotype comes from a person between 18 and 65 years old who received the Ad26.COV2.S COVID-19 vaccine or a placebo. The CDR3, as DNA: TGTGCCAGCAGCCAAGTACAGGGGACTGAAGCTTTCTTT. This sequence encodes CASSQVQGTEAFF.